This T cell receptor (beta chain) originates from a study of cytomegalovirus exposure and HLA in healthy donors. General study findings and limits: The classifier, whose performance was assessed in both the original and validation cohorts, reportedly diagnosed cytomegalovirus status with high specificity and sensitivity. For most TCR beta V segments, an earlier analysis put the productive rate at about 87% or about 30% of the time. HLA alleles showed associations with 16,951 TCR beta sequences in a later analysis, at a 0.05 false discovery rate.

PCR used 60 Vbeta primers and 13 Jbeta primers. As originally analysed: An analysis that came later counted 80 million or so unique TCR beta chains, around 12 million shared. The assay was immunoSEQ multiplex PCR, and TCRdb's table has in-frame clones only and misses some. V, J and clone size were drawn from that table, and D and trimming were deduced from the DNA. The table lists around 280,000 clones, around nine tenths of them singletons. Concerning this clone itself: The antigen is unknown.

CDR3 length equals 16 residues. V dropped 8 bases and J dropped 3; count of bases not matched to a gene: 5. Germline CDR1 LNHDA, CDR2 SQIVND (reference sequence). This clonotype was obtained from a woman between 18 and 29 years old in good health and CMV-seronegative. This sequence joins TRBV19 and TRBJ2-1; 15 positions match TRBD2. Sequencing used PBMCs. The CDR3 region has the DNA TGTGCCAGTCGGACTAGCGGGGGGGCCGTCTACAATGAGCAGTTCTTC. Translating it yields CASRTSGGAVYNEQFF.